This TCR beta chain was documented in a study of blood T cell repertoires in COVID-19 (dated by TCRdb to about 2020). With regard to the full study: Collaborator samples came from the United States, Italy and Spain and covered acute and convalescent phases of COVID-19. The prospective study material was composed of cDNA or gDNA derived from T cells, B-cell-depleted T cells, or PBMCs. The dataset comprised deeply sampled blood TCRbeta repertoires from subjects exposed to, actively infected with, or recovered from COVID-19. The repertoires were released in a freely available public database meant as a resource for research on the immune response to SARS-CoV-2. The samples were drawn from two sources: the first 160 participants of the ongoing ImmuneRACE study, and some 1,300 subjects contributed by 6 global collaborators. Sample metadata almost always included a de-identified subject ID, COVID-19 status, age in years and sex. Where available, HLA class I and class II types were taken from metadata supplied by the sample provider and were not determined by assay-based typing.

TCRbeta CDR3 regions were amplified from genomic DNA using the immunoSEQ Assay, a bias-controlled multiplex PCR. The study's processing was this. Within the assay, amplification of reference gene primers was used to estimate how many nucleated cells each sample contained. To quantify the absolute abundance of each unique TCRbeta CDR3 rearrangement, sequence reads were collapsed and filtered. Productive Simpson clonality was computed per sample as the square root of Simpson's diversity index over productive rearrangements. Entries here come from immuneACCESS through TCRdb and include only in-frame sequences with V and J called. Some clones fail to appear in such tables; in the studies checked, an unresolved V gene covers under half of the shortfall, and the cause of the remainder is unknown. V and J calls and clone size follow that table, whereas D and trimming were derived from the DNA. Within this sample are approximately 500,000 clones, with approximately 88% of them counted one time only. The ten largest clones add up to 1.8% of the sample.

Enrolling through a virtual design, the prospective study's participants ranged in age from about 18 to 100 years and lived across around 25 United States geographic areas. In the prospective study, cohorts were assigned on the basis of participant-reported clinical history obtained from a screening survey and a study questionnaire. For ImmuneRACE Cohort 3, a participant was defined as recovered based on two consecutive negative NP/OP PCR tests, clearance by a healthcare professional, or resolution of symptoms. Mobile phlebotomists in the prospective study collected whole blood, serum and a nasopharyngeal or oropharyngeal swab from every participant. Prospective study participants could optionally give additional blood draws and questionnaires over a roughly two-month period. Before DNA extraction, blood samples from the prospective study were shipped at room temperature or frozen. General conclusions and limits of the study: How much clinical and demographic metadata was included differed by source and by participant, and the metadata was provided uncurated.

Relative to germline, V is 4 bases shorter and J is 1 base shorter, with 11 bases between their ends. Inclusive of the bounding cysteine and phenylalanine, the CDR3 is 15 residues long. Just CDR3 DNA is preserved here, 45 bases in frame from base 1. CDR1 and CDR2 are read off the germline V gene as SGHRS and YFSETQ. For this clone: Its antigen specificity is not known. Nothing much larger sits one base from this clone, and base qualities are not available.

The sequencing sample was made of PBMCs or T cells enriched from blood (not recorded which). The V and J genes are TRBV5-1 and TRBJ1-4; matching of 6 bases hints at TRBD1 as the D gene. The TCR was taken from a middle-aged woman who had recovered from COVID-19. The CDR3 loop reads CASSPRQETNEKLFF. The nucleotides are TGCGCCAGCAGCCCTAGACAGGAAACTAATGAAAAACTGTTTTTT.